The sequence of this TCR beta chain was determined in a study of PD-L1 blockade in urothelial cancer. In the study overall: Blood-derived samples held a median around 140,000 T cells.

Each patient presented with locally advanced or metastatic urothelial carcinoma. The junction had 1 base not matched to a gene; V was cut back by 3 bases and J by 5 bases. Germline V lookup: CDR1 SGHVS, CDR2 FNYEAQ. The CDR3 runs 14 residues. The data were produced by immunoSEQ multiplex PCR, yet TCRdb's version contains in-frame clones alone and is incomplete. The table lists about 52,000 clones, about 72% of them singletons. Material: PBMCs, obtained around atezolizumab (anti-PD-L1) treatment. This receptor was taken from a man aged 70 or older with urothelial cancer. The chain employs TRBV7-6 and TRBJ2-1, with 10 bases identical to TRBD2. CDR3 nucleotides: TGTGCCAGCAGCTTTCTAGCGGGAGACAATGAGCAGTTCTTC. This encodes CASSFLAGDNEQFF.